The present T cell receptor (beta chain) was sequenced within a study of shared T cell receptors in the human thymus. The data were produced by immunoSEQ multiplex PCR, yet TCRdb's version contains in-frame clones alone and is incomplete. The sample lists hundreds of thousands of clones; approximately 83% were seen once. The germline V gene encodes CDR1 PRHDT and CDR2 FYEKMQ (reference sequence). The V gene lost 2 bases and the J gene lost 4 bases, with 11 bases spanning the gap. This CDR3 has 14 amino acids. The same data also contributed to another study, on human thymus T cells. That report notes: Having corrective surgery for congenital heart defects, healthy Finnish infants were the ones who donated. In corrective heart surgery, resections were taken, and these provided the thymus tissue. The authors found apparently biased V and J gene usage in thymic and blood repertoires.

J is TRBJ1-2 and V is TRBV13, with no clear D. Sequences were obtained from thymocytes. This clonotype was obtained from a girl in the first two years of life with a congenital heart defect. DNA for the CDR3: TGTGCCAGCAGCTTACCCAGGCACCCCTATGGCTACACCTTC. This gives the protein CASSLPRHPYGYTF.